The clone carrying this T cell receptor beta chain was counted only a few times. The antigen is not known. The entry originates in a study of identical twins. Study outcomes and limitations: Whereas memory repertoires showed no such difference, abundant cord blood beta clonotypes carried fewer insertions.

Trimming shortened V by 4 bases and J by 5 bases, and 14 bases separated the two germline ends. CDR3 size: 14 residues. CDR1 is MNHEY, CDR2 SVGAGI, per germline. Each CDR3 protein is one row after TCRdb ran MiXCR on the 5' RACE reads. The sample records 1,800,000 or so distinct CDR3 sequences, around a third being singletons. The specimen was cord blood. The V call is TRBV6-5, the J call TRBJ2-5; D gene unclear. The receptor's source is a newborn girl in good health. CDR3 in amino acids: CASSSVGVEETQYF. The CDR3 DNA follows: TGTGCCAGCAGTTCGGTCGGAGTCGAGGAGACCCAGTACTTC.